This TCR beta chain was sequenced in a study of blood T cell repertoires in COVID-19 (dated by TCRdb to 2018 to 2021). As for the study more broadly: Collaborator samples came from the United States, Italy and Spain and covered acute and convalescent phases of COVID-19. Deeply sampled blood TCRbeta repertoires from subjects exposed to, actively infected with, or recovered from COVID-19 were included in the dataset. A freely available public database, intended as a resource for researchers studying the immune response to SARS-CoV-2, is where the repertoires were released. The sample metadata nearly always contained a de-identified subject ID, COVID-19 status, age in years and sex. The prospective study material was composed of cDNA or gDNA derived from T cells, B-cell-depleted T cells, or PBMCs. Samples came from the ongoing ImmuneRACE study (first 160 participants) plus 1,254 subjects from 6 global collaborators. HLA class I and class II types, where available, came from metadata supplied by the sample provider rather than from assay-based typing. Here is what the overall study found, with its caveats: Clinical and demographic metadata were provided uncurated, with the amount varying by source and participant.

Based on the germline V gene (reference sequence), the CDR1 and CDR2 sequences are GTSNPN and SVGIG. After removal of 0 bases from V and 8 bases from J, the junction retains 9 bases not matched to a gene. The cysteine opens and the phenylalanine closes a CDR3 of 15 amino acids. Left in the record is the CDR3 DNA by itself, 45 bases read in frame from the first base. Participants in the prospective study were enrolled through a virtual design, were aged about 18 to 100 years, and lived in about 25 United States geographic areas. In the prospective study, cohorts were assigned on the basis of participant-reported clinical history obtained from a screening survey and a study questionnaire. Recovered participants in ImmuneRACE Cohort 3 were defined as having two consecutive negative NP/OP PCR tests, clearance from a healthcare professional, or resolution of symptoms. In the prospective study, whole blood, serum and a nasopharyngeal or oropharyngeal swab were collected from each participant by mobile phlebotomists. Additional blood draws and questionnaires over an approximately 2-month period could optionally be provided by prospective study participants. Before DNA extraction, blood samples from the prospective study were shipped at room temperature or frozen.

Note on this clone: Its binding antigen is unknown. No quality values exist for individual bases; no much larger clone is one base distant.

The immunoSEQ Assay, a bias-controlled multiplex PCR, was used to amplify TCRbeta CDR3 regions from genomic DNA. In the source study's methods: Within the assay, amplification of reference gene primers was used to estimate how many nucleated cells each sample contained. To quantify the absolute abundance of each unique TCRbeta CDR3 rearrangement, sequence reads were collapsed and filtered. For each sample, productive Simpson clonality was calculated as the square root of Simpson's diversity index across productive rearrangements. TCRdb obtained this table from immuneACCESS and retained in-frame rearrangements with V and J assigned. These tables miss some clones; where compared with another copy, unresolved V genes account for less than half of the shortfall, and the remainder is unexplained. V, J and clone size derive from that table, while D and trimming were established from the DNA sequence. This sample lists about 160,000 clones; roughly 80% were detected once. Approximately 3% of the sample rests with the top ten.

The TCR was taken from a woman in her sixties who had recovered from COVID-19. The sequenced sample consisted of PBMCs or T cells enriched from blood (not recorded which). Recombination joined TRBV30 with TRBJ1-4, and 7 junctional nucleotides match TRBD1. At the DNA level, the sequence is TGTGCCTGGAGTGTACCCAGGCCAGGGGGAGAAAAACTGTTTTTT. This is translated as CAWSVPRPGGEKLFF.